The 9 T cell receptor beta chains reported below all come from one sample, sequenced in a study of T cells in Graves' hyperthyroidism and ophthalmopathy (dated by TCRdb to about 2019). Library construction relied on multiplex PCR. Sequencing used an Illumina HiSeq 2000. The TCR beta CDR3 regions were amplified from RNA transcripts. A first-round RT-PCR of the TCR CDR3 used the HTBI primer set with the Qiagen OneStep RT-PCR kit. TCRdb reworked the public reads: Q25 trimming with fastp, MiXCR clone assembly, productive beta chains retained. Each CDR3 protein gets just one entry, which takes the most common genes and DNA from the rows behind it. Here the sample has over 250,000 distinct CDR3 sequences; less than 30% occur a single time. The ten biggest clones cover about 25% of the sample. The sample was blood. The receptors originated from a man aged 40-50 years with Graves' hyperthyroidism that later progressed to Graves' ophthalmopathy.

This clonotype occurred many times. This chain uses TRBV7-9 with TRBJ1-1; TRBD1 is a possible D gene (5 bases). Trimming took 2 bases from V and 1 from J, leaving 8 bases between them. Germline assignment: CDR1 SEHNR and CDR2 FQNEAQ (reference sequence). CDR3 size: 14 residues. The CDR3 DNA follows: TGTGCCAGCAGCTTACCAGGGACGAACACTGAAGCTTTCTTT. Translation gives CASSLPGTNTEAFF.

The rearrangement links TRBV12-3 or TRBV12-4 to TRBJ2-6; D call uncertain. The CDR3 extends over 15 amino acids. V lost 3 bases to trimming and J lost 1 base, with 7 bases between them. The CDR3 here is CASSFMGSGANVLTF. The CDR3 region has the DNA TGTGCCAGCAGTTTTATGGGATCTGGGGCCAACGTCCTGACTTTC.

In this sample, this clonotype turned up many times. This rearrangement joins TRBV11-2 to TRBJ1-1; D is unclear. The CDR3 covers 13 residues. V lost 3 bases and J 0 bases, leaving 5 bases between the germline ends. From germline, CDR1 is SGHAT and CDR2 FQNNGV. CDR3 sequence: CASSLQLNTEAFF. The CDR3 nucleotides read TGTGCCAGCAGCTTGCAACTGAACACTGAAGCTTTCTTT.

Details on this clonotype: A much larger clone sits a single nucleotide away, making a read error possible. The chain carries TRBV29-1 and TRBJ2-7; D assignment may be TRBD1 or TRBD2 (6 bases each). The CDR3 runs to 15 residues. V lost 3 bases to trimming and J lost 5 bases, with 20 bases between them. Germline V gene lookup returns CDR1 SQVTM and CDR2 ANQGSEA. The CDR3 sequence is CSVEDHRTGAHEQYF. CDR3 bases: TGCAGCGTTGAGGATCACAGGACGGGGGCCCACGAGCAGTACTTC.

Many counts were recorded for this clonotype. The rearrangement uses TRBV24-1 and TRBJ2-1, with D uncertain. The V end was cut by 5 bases, the J end by 0 bases, with 4 bases between. The CDR3 contains 13 residues. The V gene's germline CDR1 is KGHDR and CDR2 SFDVKD. The chain's CDR3 is CATSAASYNEQFF. DNA of the CDR3: TGTGCCACCAGTGCCGCCTCCTACAATGAGCAGTTCTTC.

This clonotype appeared a few times. The CDR3 DNA reads as TGTGCCAGCAGCCCACTGAGGGGTCCGATAGGAGCTTTCTTT. Its translation: CASSPLRGPIGAFF. The rearrangement links TRBV7-9 to TRBJ1-1; possible D gene TRBD1, 5 bases. Germline assignment: CDR1 SEHNR and CDR2 FQNEAQ (reference sequence). The germline V and J ends were trimmed by 5 bases and 10 bases, with 20 bases remaining between them. The CDR3 length is 14 residues.

There are a few counts of this clonotype. The chain links TRBV10-3 to TRBJ2-2; D call uncertain. Deletions cut 3 bases from V and 1 base from J, with 6 bases between. CDR1 and CDR2 (germline): ENHRY, SYGVKD. The CDR3 is made up of 14 amino acids. This CDR3 reads CAISDLGNTGELFF. The DNA for the CDR3 is TGTGCCATCAGTGATTTGGGGAACACCGGGGAGCTGTTTTTT.

This clonotype has at least ten counts. CDR3 residues: CASIDGGKNIQYF. The CDR3 DNA reads TGTGCCAGCATAGATGGGGGGAAAAACATTCAGTACTTC. V and J are TRBV28 and TRBJ2-4, with D perhaps TRBD2 (6 bases). The V end lost 7 bases, the J end lost 4 bases, and 11 bases lay between the germline ends. CDR3 length: 13 amino acids. CDR1 is MDHEN, CDR2 SYDVKM, per germline.

A few counts support this clonotype. The chain is built from TRBV7-9 and TRBJ1-1, with D hard to call. The V gene lost 1 base and the J gene lost 11 bases, with 20 bases spanning the gap. The CDR3 contains 15 residues. Germline assignment: CDR1 SEHNR and CDR2 FQNEAQ (reference sequence). CDR3 in DNA: TGTGCCAGCAGCTTAGAAGAGTGGAGCTCTGAGGCGGCTTTCTTT. It is translated as CASSLEEWSSEAAFF.